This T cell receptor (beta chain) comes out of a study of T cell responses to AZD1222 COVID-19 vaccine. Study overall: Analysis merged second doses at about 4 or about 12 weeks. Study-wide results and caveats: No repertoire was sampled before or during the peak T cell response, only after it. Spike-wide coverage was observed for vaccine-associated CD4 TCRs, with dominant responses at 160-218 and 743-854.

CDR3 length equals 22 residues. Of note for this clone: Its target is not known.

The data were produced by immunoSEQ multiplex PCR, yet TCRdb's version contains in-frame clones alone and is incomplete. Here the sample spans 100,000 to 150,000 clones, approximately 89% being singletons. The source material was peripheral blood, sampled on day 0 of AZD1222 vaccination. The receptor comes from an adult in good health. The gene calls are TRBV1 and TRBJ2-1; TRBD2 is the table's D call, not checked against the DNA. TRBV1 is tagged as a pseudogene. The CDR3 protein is CTSSQDPLVAGEGPEDYNEQFF. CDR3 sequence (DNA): TGCACCAGCAGCCAAGATCCGTTGGTGGCGGGAGAGGGCCCTGAGGACTACAATGAGCAGTTCTTC.